This TCR beta chain was recovered during a study of T cells in Graves' hyperthyroidism and ophthalmopathy. Findings and caveats of the study: From stable hyperthyroidism, ophthalmopathy was separated by a 13 V-J model.

A word on this clonotype: The target antigen is unknown.

TCR beta CDR3 regions were amplified from RNA transcripts. Researchers ran a first-round RT-PCR on the TCR CDR3 using the HTBI primer set. One entry per CDR3 protein, called by TCRdb with MiXCR from the multiplex PCR reads. The sample consists of roughly 330,000 distinct CDR3 sequences, approximately 16% of them appearing once. The CDR3 is 12 residues long. Per the germline V gene, CDR1 is SQVTM and CDR2 is ANQGSEA. Trimming pared 4 bases from V and 4 bases from J, leaving 10 bases between. These patients, aged 18 to 65, had recently diagnosed hyperthyroidism lasting under 2 months. Exclusion of patients followed from uncontrolled infection, other autoimmune disease, pregnancy or lactation. Thyroid ultrasound, orbital computed tomography, clinical symptoms, and serum thyroxine and TRAb underpinned diagnoses.

Input material: blood. The sequence was obtained from a man aged 25-40 years with Graves' hyperthyroidism. This sequence joins TRBV29-1 and TRBJ2-5; no reliable D call. CDR3 sequence reads: CSVAVNRETQYF. The CDR3 nucleotides are TGCAGCGTTGCCGTGAATAGAGAGACCCAGTACTTC.